A selection of T cell receptor beta chains follows, all from one sample in a study of T cell responses to AZD1222 COVID-19 vaccine. This table comes from immunoSEQ multiplex PCR, and its TCRdb copy is limited to in-frame clones, with some not included. The sample has 60,000 to 95,000 clones, around 87% seen once. The specimen was peripheral blood, collected 28 days after the second AZD1222 dose. The source is an adult who received the AZD1222 COVID-19 vaccine. The CDR3 runs from the conserved cysteine through the conserved F or W.

>TRBV18
CASSPTGGSTGELFF
>TRBV25-1
CASMVGSNSGNTIYF
>TRBV5-1
CASSLDRAPYTGELFF
>TRBV7-6
CASSLDLGTGANYGYTF
>TRBV19
CASSPQGARFYEQYF
>TRBV7-3
CASSQGRTPSRDEQYF
>TRBV15
CATSRVLVQGPGNTIYF
>TRBV6-4
CASSENSGANVLTF
>TRBV30
CAWTVGAGGPRSKNIQYF
>TRBV11-3
CASSPQRGPNTGELFF
>TRBV6-5
CASSSLQGTQETQYF
>TRBV9
CASSVQGGNEKLFF
>TRBV12-3/TRBV12-4
CASSSGRRETQYF
>TRBV27
CASRRTGASLSAYEQYF
>TRBV27
CASSLFGQPQHF
>TRBV30
CAWSERGRATEAFF
>TRBV9
CASSPEVHSNQPQHF
>TRBV5-6
CASSRTGYSEKLFF
>TRBV19
CASSISFGTEAFF
>TRBV10-3
CAISERGQGFAGYTF
>TRBV19
CASTPQGYYGYTF
>TRBV28
CASSLKGEKLFF
>TRBV3-1/TRBV3-2
CASSQGWNTEAFF
>TRBV19
CASSISLNTEAFF
>TRBV18
CASSPGLGMDEQYF
>TRBV5-4
CASSFRQYCNQPQHF
>TRBV30
CAWSLVYTEQYF
>TRBV19
CASSLSRGWAEAFF
>TRBV24-1
CATIRRETGNTIYF
>TRBV27
CASRRTASYEQYF
>TRBV20-1
CSGWRRETQYF
>TRBV12-3/TRBV12-4
CASSFTANGYTF
>TRBV9
CASSVGSLGEAFF
>TRBV9
CASSGINRAADGYTF
>TRBV7-9
CASSLNQGIISPLHF
>TRBV30
CAWSQGSYEQYF
>TRBV30
CAWSVYSGWVYNEQFF
>TRBV19
CASSITRDRTNEKLFF
>TRBV6-5
CATAGDTDTQYF
>TRBV2
CASGTRADANYEQYF
>TRBV7-2
CASSLRLSYEQYF
>TRBV30
CAWSSDGARYGYTF